These 2 T cell receptor beta chains were sequenced from one sample in a study of blood T cells in healthy people across ages. A second roughly 7 to 11 cycle PCR used barcoded and J-beta primers. TCRdb passed the 5' RACE reads through MiXCR, listing each CDR3 protein once. The sample records some 800,000 distinct CDR3 sequences, approximately 25% being singletons. The data were also submitted as part of a second study, on T cells of mothers and their children.

The sequenced sample consisted of blood. Receptor source: a boy aged 5-17 years in good health.

The table lists this clonotype with a few counts. The rearrangement joins TRBV7-9 to TRBJ2-5, with TRBD1 matching 8 bases. The last part of the DNA fits TRBJ2-7 better; the J call may be wrong. In germline, CDR1 is SEHNR, CDR2 FQNEAQ (reference sequence). There are 18 residues in the CDR3. The CDR3 nucleotides are TGTGCCAGCAGCTTCCCTTCGGGACAGGACCTCGCCTCCTACGAGCAGTACTTC. It translates to CASSFPSGQDLASYEQYF.

The chain combines TRBV18 with TRBJ1-4, with TRBD1 matching over 7 bases. Germline V gene sequence: CDR1 KGHSH, CDR2 LQKENI. The CDR3 is made up of 13 amino acids. The ends lost 4 bases at V and 7 bases at J; junction bases unmatched: 3. For the CDR3, the DNA is TGTGCCAGCTCACTCGACAGGGTTGAAAAACTGTTTTTT. Its protein is CASSLDRVEKLFF.